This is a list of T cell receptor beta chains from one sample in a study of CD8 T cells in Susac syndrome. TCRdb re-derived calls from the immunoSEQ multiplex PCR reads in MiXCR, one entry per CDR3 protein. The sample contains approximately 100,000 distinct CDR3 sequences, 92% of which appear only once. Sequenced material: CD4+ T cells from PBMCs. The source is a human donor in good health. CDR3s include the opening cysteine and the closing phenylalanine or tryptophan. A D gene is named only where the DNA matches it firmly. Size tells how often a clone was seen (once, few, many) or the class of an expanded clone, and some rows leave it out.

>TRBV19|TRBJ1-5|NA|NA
TGTGCCAGTAGTTCCGGAACCCTGGAGTACGGCAATCAGCCCCAGCATTTT
CASSSGTLEYGNQPQHF
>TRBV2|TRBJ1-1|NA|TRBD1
TGTGCCAGCAGCGTTGGGACAGGGGCTATGAACACTGAAGCTTTCTTT
CASSVGTGAMNTEAFF
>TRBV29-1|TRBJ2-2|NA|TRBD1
TGCAGCGTTGATGAATCCGGGACAGGGCGCACCGGGGAGCTGTTTTTT
CSVDESGTGRTGELFF
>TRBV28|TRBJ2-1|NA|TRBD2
TGTGCCAGCAGTTATCTAGCGGGAGACCCCCCTTTGGACAATGAGCAGTTCTTC
CASSYLAGDPPLDNEQFF
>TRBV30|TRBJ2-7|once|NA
TGTGCCTGGAGTGTTAACAGAGCCTACGAGCAGTACTTC
CAWSVNRAYEQYF
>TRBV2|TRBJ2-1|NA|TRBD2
TGTGCCAGCAGTGGCAATATCGGGACTAGCGGGAGGGGAACCTACAATGAGCAGTTCTTC
CASSGNIGTSGRGTYNEQFF
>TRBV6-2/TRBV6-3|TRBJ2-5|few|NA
TGTGCCAGCAGTTCGGGTAGGGCACAAGAGACCCAGTACTTC
CASSSGRAQETQYF
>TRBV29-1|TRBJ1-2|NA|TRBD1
TGCAGCGTTGATAGACAGGGGGCCTATGGCTACACCTTC
CSVDRQGAYGYTF
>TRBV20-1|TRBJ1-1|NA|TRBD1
TGCAGTGCTAGAGTAGAGGGGGCGAACACTGAAGCTTTCTTT
CSARVEGANTEAFF
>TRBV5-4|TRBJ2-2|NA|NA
TGTGCCAGCAGCCCCCCCGGTCCAGCAAACACCGGGGAGCTGTTTTTT
CASSPPGPANTGELFF
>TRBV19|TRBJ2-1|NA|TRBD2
TGTGCCAGTAGTATCTCAGGACTAGCGGAATACAATGAGCAGTTCTTC
CASSISGLAEYNEQFF
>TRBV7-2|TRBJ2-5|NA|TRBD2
TGTGCCAGCAGCTGGGGACTAGCGGAGACCCAGTACTTC
CASSWGLAETQYF
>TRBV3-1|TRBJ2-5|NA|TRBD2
TGTGCCAGCAACACAAGGGAGGGGCTTCCCCAGTACTTC
CASNTREGLPQYF
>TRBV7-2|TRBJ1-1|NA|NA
TGTGCCAGCAGCCTCCCCGTTCTCGGAGCTTTCTTT
CASSLPVLGAFF
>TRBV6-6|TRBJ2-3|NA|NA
TGTGCCAGCAGTTACTCAGGACTTGGCACAGATACGCAGTATTTT
CASSYSGLGTDTQYF
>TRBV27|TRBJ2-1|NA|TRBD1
TGTGCCACCCTTGGACAGGGGCTGGTCAATGAGCAGTTCTTC
CATLGQGLVNEQFF
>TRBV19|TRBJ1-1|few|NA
TGTGCCAGTAGTCCAGGTCTCGAAGCTTTCTTT
CASSPGLEAFF
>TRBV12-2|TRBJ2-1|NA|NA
TGTGCAAGTCAACGTCCGGAGCAGTTCTTC
CASQRPEQFF
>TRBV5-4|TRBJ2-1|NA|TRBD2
TGTGCCAGCAGCTCGGGACTAGCGACCAATGAGCAGTTCTTC
CASSSGLATNEQFF
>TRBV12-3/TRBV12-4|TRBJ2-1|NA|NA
TGTGCCAGCAGTGCAGACTTATACAATGAGCAGTTCTTC
CASSADLYNEQFF
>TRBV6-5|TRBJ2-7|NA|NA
TGTGCCAGCAGGATAGGAGGGACCTACGAGCAGTACTTC
CASRIGGTYEQYF
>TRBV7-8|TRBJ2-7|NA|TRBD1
TGTGCCAGCAGCTTAGCCGGACAGGGATACTACGAGCAGTACTTC
CASSLAGQGYYEQYF
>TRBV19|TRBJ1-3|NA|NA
TGTGCCAGTAGTCAGTTGGACCGCTCTGGAAACACCATATATTTT
CASSQLDRSGNTIYF
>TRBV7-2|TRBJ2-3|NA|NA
TGTGCCAGCAGCTCGACCGCCTTGGCGCAGTATTTT
CASSSTALAQYF
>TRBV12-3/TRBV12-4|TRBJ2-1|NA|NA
TGTGCCAGCAACCCCCCAGGCCCCAGCTCCTACAATGAGCAGTTCTTC
CASNPPGPSSYNEQFF
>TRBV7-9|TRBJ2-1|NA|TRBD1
TGTGCCAGCAGCCCACGGACAGGGCTAAACTACAATGAGCAGTTCTTC
CASSPRTGLNYNEQFF
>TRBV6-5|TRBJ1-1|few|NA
TGTGCCAGCAGTTACGAAGGGAACACTGAAGTTTTCTTT
CASSYEGNTEVFF
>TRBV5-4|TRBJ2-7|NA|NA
TGTGCCAGCAGCTTGGCCCTGCGGGATTCCTACGAGCAGTACTTC
CASSLALRDSYEQYF
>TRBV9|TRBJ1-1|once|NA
TGTGCCAGCAGCGTTTCGGCGAACACTGAAGCTTTCTTT
CASSVSANTEAFF
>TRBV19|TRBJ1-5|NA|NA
TGTGCCAGTAGTGGGGACGGGGAGAAGGGTCAGCCCCAGCATTTT
CASSGDGEKGQPQHF
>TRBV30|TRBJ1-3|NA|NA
TGTGCCTGGAGTTCTGACGCCCGCTCTGGAAACACCATATATTTT
CAWSSDARSGNTIYF
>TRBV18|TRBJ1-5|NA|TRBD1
TGTGCCAGCTCACCTGGGACAGGCAGAGGTCAGCCCCAGCATTTT
CASSPGTGRGQPQHF
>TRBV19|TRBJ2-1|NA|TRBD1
TGTGCCAGTAGTATAGGTGAGGGGGCGAGTTTGAATGAGCAGTTCTTC
CASSIGEGASLNEQFF
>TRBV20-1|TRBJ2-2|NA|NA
TGCAGTGCAACCCCTCGGGGAAGAAGGGCCGGGGAGCTGTTTTTT
CSATPRGRRAGELFF
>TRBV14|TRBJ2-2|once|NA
TGTGCCAGCAGCCTGGGACATCAACTGAGGGCCGGGGAGCTGTTTTTT
CASSLGHQLRAGELFF
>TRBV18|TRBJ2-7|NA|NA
TGTGCCAGCTCACCCGGGGCAGGAAGCTCCTACGAGCAGTACTTC
CASSPGAGSSYEQYF
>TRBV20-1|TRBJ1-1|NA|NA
TGCAGTGCTAGAGCTGGGTATGGGGGAGGCACTGAAGCTTTCTTT
CSARAGYGGGTEAFF
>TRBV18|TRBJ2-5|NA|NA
TGTGCCAGCTCACCGAGGATGCAAGAAGAGACCCAGTACTTC
CASSPRMQEETQYF
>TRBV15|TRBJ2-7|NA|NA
TGTGCCACCCAACGCTACGGTCCTAGCTACGAGCAGTACTTC
CATQRYGPSYEQYF
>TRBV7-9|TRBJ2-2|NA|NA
TGTGCCAGCAGCCTCCAGGACAGTCTTACGACCGGGGAGCTGTTTTTT
CASSLQDSLTTGELFF
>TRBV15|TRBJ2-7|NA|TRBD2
TGTGCCACCAGCAGAGGAAATAGCGGGAGATCCTACGAGCAGTACTTC
CATSRGNSGRSYEQYF
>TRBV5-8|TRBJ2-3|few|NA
TGTGCCAGCAGCTACACAGATACGCAGTATTTT
CASSYTDTQYF
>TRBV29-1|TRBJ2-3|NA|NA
TGCAGCGTTGAGGATCCAAGGGGGGGGGCCCTATCCCATACGCAGTATTTT
CSVEDPRGGALSHTQYF
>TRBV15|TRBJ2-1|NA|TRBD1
TGTGCCACCAGCCAGGGGGCGAACAATGAGCAGTTCTTC
CATSQGANNEQFF
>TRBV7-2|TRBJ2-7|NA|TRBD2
TGTGCCAGCAGCCCAGGGGGACTAGCGGGTGAGCAGTACTTC
CASSPGGLAGEQYF
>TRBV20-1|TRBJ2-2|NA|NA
TGCAGTGCTAGAGGTCCCGGGGGCGGCGGGGAGCTGTTTTTT
CSARGPGGGGELFF
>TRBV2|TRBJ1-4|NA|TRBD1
TGTGCCAGCAGTGTCGGGGCAGGGGGAGGGGAAAAACTGTTTTTT
CASSVGAGGGEKLFF
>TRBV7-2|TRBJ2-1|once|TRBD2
TGTGCCAGCAGCTTAGGGAAAAGGGGTAGCGGGTGGAGGAATGAGCAGTTCTTC
CASSLGKRGSGWRNEQFF
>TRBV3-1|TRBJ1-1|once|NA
TGTGCCAGCAGCCGAGACGGCTTGAACACTGAAGCTTTCTTT
CASSRDGLNTEAFF
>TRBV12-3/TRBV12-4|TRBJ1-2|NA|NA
TGTGCCAGCAGCCCTAACGGGTCGGGTGGCTACACCTTC
CASSPNGSGGYTF
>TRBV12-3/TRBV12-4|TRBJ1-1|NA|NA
TGTGCCAGCAGTTCCGGGACATATGGTGAAGCTTTCTTT
CASSSGTYGEAFF
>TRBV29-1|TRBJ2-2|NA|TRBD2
TGCAGCGTTGAAGATCCGGCTAGCGGGAGACCCGGGGAGCTGTTTTTT
CSVEDPASGRPGELFF
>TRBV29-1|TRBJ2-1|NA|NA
TGCAGCGTTGAAAGTTCCGGGTCTAATGAGCAGTTCTTC
CSVESSGSNEQFF
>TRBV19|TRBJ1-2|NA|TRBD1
TGTGCCAGTAGTATAGCTTCAGGGGGCTCAAGACTCATGAACTATGGCTACACCTTC
CASSIASGGSRLMNYGYTF
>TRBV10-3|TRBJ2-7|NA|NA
TGTGCCAGTCAAAATCATTCCTACGAGCAGTACTTC
CASQNHSYEQYF
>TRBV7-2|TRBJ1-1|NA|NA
TGTGCCAGCGAGCCCGGCGGGGGAATCAGTCCCACTGAAGCTTTCTTT
CASEPGGGISPTEAFF
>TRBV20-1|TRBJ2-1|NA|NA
TGCAGTGCCCGAGGGGTCAGCGGTAACTCCTACAATGAGCAGTTCTTC
CSARGVSGNSYNEQFF